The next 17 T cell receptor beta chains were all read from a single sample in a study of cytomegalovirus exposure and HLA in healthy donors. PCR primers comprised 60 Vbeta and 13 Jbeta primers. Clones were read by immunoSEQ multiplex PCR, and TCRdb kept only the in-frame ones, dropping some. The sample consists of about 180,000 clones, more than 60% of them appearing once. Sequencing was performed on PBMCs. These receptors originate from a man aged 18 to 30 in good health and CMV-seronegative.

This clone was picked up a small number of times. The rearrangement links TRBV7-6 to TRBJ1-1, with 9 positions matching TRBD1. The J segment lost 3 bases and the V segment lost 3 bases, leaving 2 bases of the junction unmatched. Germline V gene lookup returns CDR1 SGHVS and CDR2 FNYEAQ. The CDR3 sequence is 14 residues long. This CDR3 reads CASSFGTGHTEAFF. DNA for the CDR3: TGTGCCAGCAGCTTTGGGACAGGGCACACTGAAGCTTTCTTT.

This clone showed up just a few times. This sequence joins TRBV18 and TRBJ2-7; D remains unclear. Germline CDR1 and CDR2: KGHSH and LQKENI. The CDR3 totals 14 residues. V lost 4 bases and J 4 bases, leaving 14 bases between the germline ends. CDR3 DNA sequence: TGTGCCAGCTCACTGGGCCCGGAAGCATACGAGCAGTACTTC. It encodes CASSLGPEAYEQYF.

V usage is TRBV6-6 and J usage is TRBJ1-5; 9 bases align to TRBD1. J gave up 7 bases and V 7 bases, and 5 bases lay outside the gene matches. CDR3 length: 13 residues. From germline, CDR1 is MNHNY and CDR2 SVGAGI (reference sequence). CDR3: CASTGTGTQPQHF. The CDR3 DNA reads TGTGCCAGCACCGGGACAGGGACACAGCCCCAGCATTTT.

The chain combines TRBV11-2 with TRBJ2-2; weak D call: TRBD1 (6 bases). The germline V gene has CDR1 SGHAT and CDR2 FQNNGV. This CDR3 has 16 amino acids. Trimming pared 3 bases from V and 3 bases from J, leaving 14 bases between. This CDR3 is CASSFKSNRDTGELFF. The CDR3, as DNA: TGTGCCAGCAGCTTCAAATCCAACAGGGACACCGGGGAGCTGTTTTTT. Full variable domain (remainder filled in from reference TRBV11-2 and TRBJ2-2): EAGVAQSPRYKIIEKRQSVAFWCNPISGHATLYWYQQILGQGPKLLIQFQNNGVVDDSQLPKDRFSAERLKGVDSTLKIQPAKLEDSAVYLCASSFKSNRDTGELFFGEGSRLTVL.

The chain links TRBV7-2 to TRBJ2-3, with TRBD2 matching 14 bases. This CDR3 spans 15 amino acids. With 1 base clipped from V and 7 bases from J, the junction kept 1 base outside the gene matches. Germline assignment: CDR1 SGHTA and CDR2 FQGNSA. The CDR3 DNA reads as TGTGCCAGCAGCTTAGGACTAGCGGGAGGGAATACGCAGTATTTT. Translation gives CASSLGLAGGNTQYF.

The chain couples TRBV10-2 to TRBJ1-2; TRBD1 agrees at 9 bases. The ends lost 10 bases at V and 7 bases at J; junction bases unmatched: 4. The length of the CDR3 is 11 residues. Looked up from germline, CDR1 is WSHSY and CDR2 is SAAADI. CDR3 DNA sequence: TGCGCCACCGGGACAGGGCCTGGCTACACCTTC. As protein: CATGTGPGYTF.

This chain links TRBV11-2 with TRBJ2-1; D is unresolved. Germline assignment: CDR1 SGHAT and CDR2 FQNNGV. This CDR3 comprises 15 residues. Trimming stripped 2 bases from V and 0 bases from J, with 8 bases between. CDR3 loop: CASSLSGYSYNEQFF. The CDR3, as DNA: TGTGCCAGCAGCTTATCCGGTTACTCCTACAATGAGCAGTTCTTC. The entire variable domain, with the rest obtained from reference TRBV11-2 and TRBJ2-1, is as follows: EAGVAQSPRYKIIEKRQSVAFWCNPISGHATLYWYQQILGQGPKLLIQFQNNGVVDDSQLPKDRFSAERLKGVDSTLKIQPAKLEDSAVYLCASSLSGYSYNEQFFGPGTRLTVL.

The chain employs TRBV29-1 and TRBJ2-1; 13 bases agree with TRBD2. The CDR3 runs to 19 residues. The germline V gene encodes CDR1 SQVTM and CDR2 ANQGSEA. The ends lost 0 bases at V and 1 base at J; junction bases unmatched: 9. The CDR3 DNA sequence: TGCAGCGTTGAAGACGGACTAGCGGGAGATGGGGTTTCCTACAATGAGCAGTTCTTC. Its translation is CSVEDGLAGDGVSYNEQFF.

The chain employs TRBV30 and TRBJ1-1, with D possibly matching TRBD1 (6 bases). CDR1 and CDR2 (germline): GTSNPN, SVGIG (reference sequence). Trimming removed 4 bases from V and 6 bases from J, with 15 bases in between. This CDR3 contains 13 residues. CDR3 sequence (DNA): TGTGCCTGGATGGGGGCCCCCCGGGCTGAAGCTTTCTTT. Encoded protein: CAWMGAPRAEAFF. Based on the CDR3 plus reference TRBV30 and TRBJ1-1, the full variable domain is SQTIHQWPATLVQPVGSPLSLECTVEGTSNPNLYWYRQAAGRGLQLLFYSVGIGQISSEVPQNLSASRPQDRQFILSSKKLLLSDSGFYLCAWMGAPRAEAFFGQGTRLTVV.

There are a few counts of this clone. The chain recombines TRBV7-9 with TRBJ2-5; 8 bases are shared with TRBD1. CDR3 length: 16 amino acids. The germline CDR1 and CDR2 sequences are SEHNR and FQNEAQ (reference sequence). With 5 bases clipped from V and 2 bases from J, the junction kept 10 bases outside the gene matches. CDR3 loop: CASSDPGGAGQETQYF. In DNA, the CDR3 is TGTGCCAGCAGCGACCCAGGGGGCGCAGGGCAAGAGACCCAGTACTTC.

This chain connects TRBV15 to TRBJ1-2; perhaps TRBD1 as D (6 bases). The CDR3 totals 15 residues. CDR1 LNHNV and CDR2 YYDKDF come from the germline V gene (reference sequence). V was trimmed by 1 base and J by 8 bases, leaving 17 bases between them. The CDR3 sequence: CATSRGFTGLRGYTF. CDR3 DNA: TGTGCCACCAGCAGAGGTTTTACAGGGCTTAGAGGCTACACCTTC.

The CDR3 protein is CASSQEGGYYEQYF. The CDR3 DNA sequence: TGCGCCAGCAGCCAAGAAGGGGGATACTACGAGCAGTACTTC. This chain connects TRBV4-3 to TRBJ2-7; tentatively, D is TRBD1 (6 bases). Germline-derived CDR1 and CDR2 are LGHNA and YSLEER. The CDR3 extends over 14 amino acids. Deletions cut 0 bases from V and 3 bases from J, with 9 bases between.

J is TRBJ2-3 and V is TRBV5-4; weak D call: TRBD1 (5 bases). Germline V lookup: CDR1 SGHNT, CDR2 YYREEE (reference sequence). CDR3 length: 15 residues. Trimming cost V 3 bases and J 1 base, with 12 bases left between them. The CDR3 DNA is TGTGCCAGCAGCTCCCAACTGACAGGCACAGATACGCAGTATTTT. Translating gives CASSSQLTGTDTQYF.

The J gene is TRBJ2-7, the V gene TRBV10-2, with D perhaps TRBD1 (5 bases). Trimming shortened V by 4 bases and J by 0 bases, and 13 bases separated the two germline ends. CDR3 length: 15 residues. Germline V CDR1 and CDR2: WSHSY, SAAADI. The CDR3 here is CASSAVGVSSYEQYF. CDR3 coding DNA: TGCGCCAGCAGTGCCGTAGGGGTAAGCTCCTACGAGCAGTACTTC.

CDR3 loop: CASSSRQTYEQYF. The CDR3 coding sequence is TGTGCCAGCAGCTCGCGACAGACCTACGAGCAGTACTTC. This rearrangement joins TRBV11-3 to TRBJ2-7, with a tentative D call TRBD1 (5 bases). The V end lost 4 bases, the J end lost 2 bases, and 9 bases lay between the germline ends. The CDR3 sequence is 13 residues long. The V gene's germline CDR1 is SGHNT and CDR2 YENEEA. Full variable domain (missing parts from reference TRBV11-3 and TRBJ2-7): EAGVVQSPRYKIIEKKQPVAFWCNPISGHNTLYWYLQNLGQGPELLIRYENEEAVDDSQLPKDRFSAERLKGVDSTLKIQPAELGDSAVYLCASSSRQTYEQYFGPGTRLTVT.

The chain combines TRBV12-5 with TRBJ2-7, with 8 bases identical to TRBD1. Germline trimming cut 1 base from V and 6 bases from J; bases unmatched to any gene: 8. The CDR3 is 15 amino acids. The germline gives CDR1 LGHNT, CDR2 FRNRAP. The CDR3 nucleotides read TGTGCTAGTGGTTTGGCAGGGGGCGCACCCCGCGAGCAGTACTTC. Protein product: CASGLAGGAPREQYF.

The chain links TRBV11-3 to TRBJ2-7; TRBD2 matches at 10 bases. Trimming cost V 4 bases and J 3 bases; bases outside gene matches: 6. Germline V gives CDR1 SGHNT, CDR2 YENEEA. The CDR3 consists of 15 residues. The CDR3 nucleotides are TGTGCCAGCAGCTACAGCGGGGGGGCTGGCTACGAGCAGTACTTC. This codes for CASSYSGGAGYEQYF. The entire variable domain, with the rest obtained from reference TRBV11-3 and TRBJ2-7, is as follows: EAGVVQSPRYKIIEKKQPVAFWCNPISGHNTLYWYLQNLGQGPELLIRYENEEAVDDSQLPKDRFSAERLKGVDSTLKIQPAELGDSAVYLCASSYSGGAGYEQYFGPGTRLTVT.